This record concerns one T cell receptor (beta chain) sequence. The antigen this receptor binds is unknown. No base quality information exists; no much larger clone differs at one position. The CDR3 runs 13 amino acids, cysteine and phenylalanine included. The sequence is cut down to CDR3 DNA, 39 bases in frame from base 1. The V end loses 5 bases and the J end loses 0 bases, and a stretch of 5 bases separates them. CDR1 is given as SGHTA and CDR2 as FQGNSA, both from the germline V gene. The data originate from a study of OX40 agonist ivuxolimab in advanced cancers. Regarding the research as a whole: Ivuxolimab, which targeted the costimulatory receptor OX40 (CD134), was an agonistic, fully human IgG2 monoclonal antibody. Intravenous ivuxolimab was administered to patients every 2 weeks at six dose levels: 0.01, 0.1, 0.3, 1.5, 3 and 10 mg/kg. Among the approximately 50 dose-escalation patients, about 20 had hepatocellular carcinoma, around 15 melanoma, 9 renal cell carcinoma and 9 head and neck cancer. A male proportion of roughly 80% and a mean age of around 60 years, ranging from about 20 to 80, were recorded for the dose-escalation cohort. Prior anti-PD-1, anti-PD-L1 or anti-CTLA-4 therapy was permitted, and 30% to 50% of dose-escalation patients had received checkpoint inhibitors. Three dose-escalation patients achieved partial responses, one with hepatocellular carcinoma and two with cutaneous melanoma. The point of sequencing TCRbeta in the periphery was to test whether ivuxolimab changed TCR sequence diversity and drove clonal T-cell expansion. The paper reports the monotherapy dose-escalation portion (N = 52 patients) of the phase I ivuxolimab trial. What the study reported, not specific to this receptor: Low levels of normalized T-cell clonal expansion were also seen in some nonresponding patients. The antigen specificity of the clonally expanded peripheral T cells was not determined. In partial responders in the 0.1-3.0 mg/kg groups, normalized peripheral clonal expansion was found to be among the lowest, especially among CD8+ T cells. At doses from 0.1 to 3.0 mg/kg, clonal expansion was seen in both CD4+ and CD8+ blood T cells between baseline and week 6. After ivuxolimab, CD8+ T cells had more expanded clones than CD4+ T cells on average.

For sequencing of the TCRbeta CDR3 region, genomic DNA was extracted from the sorted cells. The immunoSEQ Assay was used for sequencing of TCRbeta CDR3 regions. The clones in this table, taken by TCRdb from immuneACCESS, are in-frame only. Not every clone is retained; where verified, under half of the shortfall comes from an unresolved V gene, and the cause of the rest is unknown. This sample lists about 90,000 clones; about 90% were detected once. Of the sample, around 7.4% is held by the ten largest clones. The trial excluded patients who had a history of autoimmune disease or who were on systemic immunosuppression. Peripheral blood for TCR sequencing was collected from all dose cohorts at baseline, on cycle 4 day 1, and on cycle 7 day 1. The samples were taken from a phase I, first-in-human, multicenter, open-label dose-escalation trial of ivuxolimab. Adults with locally advanced or metastatic melanoma, renal cell carcinoma, hepatocellular carcinoma or head and neck squamous cell carcinoma were enrolled in the trial. CD4+ and CD8+ T cells were sorted separately from peripheral blood before TCR sequencing.

The sequence was obtained from an adult with an advanced solid tumor such as melanoma, head and neck, liver or kidney cancer. The sample was CD4+ or CD8+ T cells sorted from blood, taken in a trial of the OX40 agonist ivuxolimab. The chain uses TRBV7-2 and TRBJ1-5, with the D gene not confidently named. CDR3 protein: CASSPSSNQPQHF. The DNA sequence is as follows: TGTGCCAGCAGCCCTTCTAGCAATCAGCCCCAGCATTTT.